The TCR beta chain under discussion was sequenced for a study of PD-1 blockade in classical Hodgkin lymphoma. Measured with immunoSEQ multiplex PCR; TCRdb has only the in-frame clones, and not every one. The sample has approximately 46,000 clones, around 66% seen once. Relapse after autologous stem cell transplantation occurred in every patient, and brentuximab vedotin exposure varied. Trimming took off 1 base at V and 3 bases at J, with 10 bases between the two ends. The CDR3 loop spans 14 amino acids. Germline CDR1 LGHNT, CDR2 FRNRAP. This clone has just a few counts. The rearrangement uses TRBV12-5 and TRBJ2-7; D gene unclear. Sequencing was performed on peripheral blood mononuclear cells (PBMCs), taken at baseline. The receptor was isolated from a human donor with classical Hodgkin lymphoma. The CDR3 coding sequence is TGTGCTAGTGGTTTGGACTTACTACTCTACGAGCAGTACTTC. Translation: CASGLDLLLYEQYF.